A selection of T cell receptor beta chains follows, all from one sample in a study of metastatic and nonmetastatic thyroid tumors. With MiXCR, TCRdb reprocessed the PCR reads. In the table there are some 25,000 clones, about 15% of which are singletons. Material for sequencing was blood. Every receptor here comes from a female donor with papillary thyroid cancer or a benign thyroid nodule (not recorded which). Some clones in this sample may be carry-over from other donors' samples. Each CDR3 is given with its conserved first and last residue. Fields, in order: clone size, D gene, V gene, J gene, CDR3 protein, CDR3 DNA. D genes are given only for firm matches. A row's size may be missing; if present it is once, few, many or a size class.

clone size: many
D gene: -
V gene: TRBV6-2/TRBV6-3
J gene: TRBJ1-1
CDR3 protein: CASSYTMNTEAFF
CDR3 DNA: TGTGCCAGCAGTTATACTATGAACACTGAAGCTTTCTTT

clone size: -
D gene: -
V gene: TRBV7-9
J gene: TRBJ2-7
CDR3 protein: CASSLGLASTYEQYF
CDR3 DNA: TGTGCCAGCAGCTTAGGTCTGGCTAGTACGTACGAGCAGTACTTC

clone size: -
D gene: -
V gene: TRBV7-6
J gene: TRBJ1-3
CDR3 protein: CASSLARQSRGNTIYF
CDR3 DNA: TGTGCCAGCAGCTTAGCACGACAGTCGCGAGGAAACACCATATATTTT

clone size: many
D gene: TRBD2
V gene: TRBV4-3
J gene: TRBJ2-7
CDR3 protein: CASSQGLAGAYEQYF
CDR3 DNA: TGCGCCAGCAGCCAGGGACTAGCGGGAGCCTACGAGCAGTACTTC

clone size: -
D gene: TRBD2
V gene: TRBV20-1
J gene: TRBJ2-3
CDR3 protein: CSAPSGPGADTQYF
CDR3 DNA: TGCAGTGCCCCTAGCGGGCCAGGCGCAGATACGCAGTATTTT

clone size: -
D gene: -
V gene: TRBV28
J gene: TRBJ2-7
CDR3 protein: CASRSAGAGSRDYEQYF
CDR3 DNA: TGTGCCAGCAGATCCGCCGGTGCGGGGAGCAGGGACTACGAGCAGTACTTC

clone size: many
D gene: -
V gene: TRBV12-3/TRBV12-4
J gene: TRBJ2-5
CDR3 protein: CASSLAVLAETQYF
CDR3 DNA: TGTGCCAGCAGTTTAGCGGTCTTAGCTGAGACCCAGTACTTC

clone size: many
D gene: TRBD1
V gene: TRBV5-8
J gene: TRBJ2-7
CDR3 protein: CASSLTGGYEQYF
CDR3 DNA: TGTGCCAGCAGCTTGACAGGGGGATACGAGCAGTACTTC

clone size: -
D gene: -
V gene: TRBV5-1
J gene: TRBJ1-1
CDR3 protein: CASSLESGNTEAFF
CDR3 DNA: TGCGCCAGCAGCTTGGAATCAGGGAACACTGAAGCTTTCTTT

clone size: -
D gene: -
V gene: TRBV3-1
J gene: TRBJ2-5
CDR3 protein: CAIRQNRGETQYF
CDR3 DNA: TGTGCCATCAGACAGAATAGGGGAGAGACCCAGTACTTC

clone size: many
D gene: -
V gene: TRBV27
J gene: TRBJ2-5
CDR3 protein: CASSAPASGRVETQYF
CDR3 DNA: TGTGCCAGCAGTGCCCCCGCGTCGGGGCGGGTGGAGACCCAGTACTTC

clone size: -
D gene: -
V gene: TRBV19
J gene: TRBJ1-1
CDR3 protein: CASSIKPRDTEEAFF
CDR3 DNA: TGTGCCAGTAGTATTAAACCCCGGGACACCGAGGAAGCTTTCTTT

clone size: medium-sized
D gene: -
V gene: TRBV28
J gene: TRBJ2-7
CDR3 protein: CASSGLIKSYEQYF
CDR3 DNA: TGTGCCAGCTCCGGACTAATCAAATCCTACGAGCAGTACTTC

clone size: many
D gene: TRBD1
V gene: TRBV7-8
J gene: TRBJ1-2
CDR3 protein: CASSLDAGQGAVMHGYTF
CDR3 DNA: TGTGCCAGCAGCTTAGATGCGGGACAGGGGGCCGTCATGCATGGCTACACCTTC

clone size: few
D gene: -
V gene: TRBV6-2/TRBV6-3
J gene: TRBJ1-5
CDR3 protein: CASNYLRIDGNQPQHF
CDR3 DNA: TGTGCCAGCAATTACCTTAGGATTGACGGCAATCAGCCCCAGCATTTT

clone size: many
D gene: -
V gene: TRBV6-1
J gene: TRBJ1-4
CDR3 protein: CASMSWGSSNEKLFF
CDR3 DNA: TGTGCCAGCATGTCTTGGGGTAGTTCTAATGAAAAACTGTTTTTT

clone size: many
D gene: -
V gene: TRBV28
J gene: TRBJ2-1
CDR3 protein: CASSFLSGWSYNEQFF
CDR3 DNA: TGTGCCAGCAGTTTTTTATCAGGGTGGTCCTACAATGAGCAGTTCTTC

clone size: many
D gene: TRBD1
V gene: TRBV4-2
J gene: TRBJ2-1
CDR3 protein: CASSPWIQGATRYSYNEQFF
CDR3 DNA: TGTGCCAGCAGCCCCTGGATACAGGGGGCGACCCGCTATTCCTACAATGAGCAGTTCTTC

clone size: many
D gene: TRBD1
V gene: TRBV28
J gene: TRBJ1-1
CDR3 protein: CASRIHRGRLNTEAFF
CDR3 DNA: TGTGCCAGCAGGATCCACAGGGGGCGGTTGAACACTGAAGCTTTCTTT

clone size: many
D gene: TRBD2
V gene: TRBV3-1
J gene: TRBJ2-7
CDR3 protein: CASSQNLLLAPSYEQYF
CDR3 DNA: TGTGCCAGCAGCCAAAACCTATTACTAGCGCCCTCCTACGAGCAGTACTTC

clone size: -
D gene: -
V gene: TRBV6-1
J gene: TRBJ2-5
CDR3 protein: CASGNWGHRKETQYF
CDR3 DNA: TGTGCCAGCGGCAACTGGGGACATAGGAAGGAGACCCAGTACTTC

clone size: medium-sized
D gene: TRBD1
V gene: TRBV11-1
J gene: TRBJ2-7
CDR3 protein: CASSTFLGRGLYYEQYF
CDR3 DNA: TGTGCCAGCAGCACATTTCTGGGCAGGGGGCTATACTACGAGCAGTACTTC

clone size: many
D gene: TRBD2
V gene: TRBV24-1
J gene: TRBJ2-1
CDR3 protein: CATSDPGGASGSSYNEQFF
CDR3 DNA: TGTGCCACCAGTGACCCGGGGGGGGCTAGCGGGAGTTCCTACAATGAGCAGTTCTTC

clone size: many
D gene: TRBD2
V gene: TRBV7-8
J gene: TRBJ2-5
CDR3 protein: CASSLGVAGGTETQYF
CDR3 DNA: TGTGCCAGCAGCTTAGGGGTAGCGGGGGGGACGGAGACCCAGTACTTC

clone size: many
D gene: -
V gene: TRBV30
J gene: TRBJ2-3
CDR3 protein: CAWSPLDTQYF
CDR3 DNA: TGTGCCTGGAGTCCACTAGATACGCAGTATTTT

clone size: many
D gene: -
V gene: TRBV20-1
J gene: TRBJ2-3
CDR3 protein: CSAPWRGGADTQYF
CDR3 DNA: TGCAGTGCTCCCTGGCGGGGTGGGGCCGATACGCAGTATTTT

clone size: many
D gene: -
V gene: TRBV7-2
J gene: TRBJ2-7
CDR3 protein: CASSTGTHEQYF
CDR3 DNA: TGTGCCAGCAGCACAGGGACCCACGAGCAGTACTTC

clone size: many
D gene: -
V gene: TRBV7-9
J gene: TRBJ2-2
CDR3 protein: CASRRVGDTGELFF
CDR3 DNA: TGTGCCAGCAGACGTGTCGGGGACACCGGGGAGCTGTTTTTT